This T cell receptor beta chain was captured by sequencing in a study of blood T cell repertoires in COVID-19 (dated by TCRdb to the early 2020s). With respect to the entire study: Samples covering the acute and convalescent phases of COVID-19 were provided by collaborators in the United States, Italy and Spain. The material from the prospective study consisted of cDNA or gDNA derived from T cells, B-cell-depleted T cells, or PBMCs. Subjects who had been exposed to COVID-19, were actively infected with it, or had recovered from it provided the deeply sampled blood TCRbeta repertoires that made up the dataset. The repertoires were made available in a free public database intended to serve as a resource for research on the immune response to SARS-CoV-2. The samples were drawn from the first 160 participants of the ongoing ImmuneRACE study and from 950 to 1,500 subjects provided by 6 global collaborators. The sample metadata nearly always contained a de-identified subject ID, COVID-19 status, age in years and sex. Where available, HLA class I and class II types were obtained from metadata supplied by the sample provider rather than from assay-based typing. Findings and caveats that apply to the study as a whole: How much clinical and demographic metadata was included differed by source and by participant, and the metadata was provided uncurated.

From the germline V gene, CDR1 is MNHEY and CDR2 is SVGAGI. The CDR3 spans 14 residues, from the cysteine through the phenylalanine. Of all the DNA, just the CDR3 is kept, 42 bases in frame from base 1. V sheds 8 bases and J sheds 1 base, leaving 14 bases between their ends. Whole blood was collected in K2EDTA tubes by collaborating institutions according to the institutions' own protocols. For TCRbeta analysis, collaborators shipped samples in one of three forms: frozen whole blood, isolated PBMCs, or DNA extracted from either of those sample types. The immunoSEQ Assay, a bias-controlled multiplex PCR, was used to amplify TCRbeta CDR3 regions from genomic DNA. Per the source publication's procedure: The number of nucleated cells in each sample was estimated from the amplification of reference gene primers within the assay. To quantify the absolute abundance of each unique TCRbeta CDR3 rearrangement, sequence reads were collapsed and filtered. Productive Simpson clonality was computed per sample as the square root of Simpson's diversity index over productive rearrangements. TCRdb's version of the immuneACCESS table is confined to in-frame rearrangements and falls short of the full clone set. An unresolved V gene accounts for under half of the shortfall where checked; the remainder is of unknown origin. V and J calls and clone size are as listed in that table; D and trimming were resolved from the DNA. In this sample the table shows 200,000 to 250,000 clones, 88% of which occur a single time. The ten largest clones add up to 2.7% of the sample.

Points on this clone: The clone's antigen remains unknown. There are no base qualities to consult, and no much larger clone falls within one base.

The source of this sequence is a woman aged 60 to 75 with acute or convalescent COVID-19. The sequenced material came from peripheral blood. The rearranged segments are TRBV6-5 and TRBJ1-1; the D gene is perhaps TRBD1, on 6 matching bases. The nucleotide sequence reads TGTGCCAGCGGTAGAGGGACACCGAACACTGAAGCTTTCTTT. It codes for CASGRGTPNTEAFF.